This T cell receptor (beta chain) was captured in a study of T cell repertoires in cytomegalovirus infection. TCRdb used MiXCR to reprocess the reads, holding one entry per CDR3 protein. The sample yields around 550,000 distinct CDR3 sequences, around 27% seen once. This CDR3 region has 15 residues. V was clipped by 0 bases and J by 8 bases; unmatched bases: 5. Germline lookup yields CDR1 LGHNA and CDR2 YSLEER. This clonotype was counted once. This TCR came from a human donor in good health (CMV status not recorded). Some clones in this sample may be carry-over from other donors' samples. Sequenced material: PBMCs. V and J are TRBV4-3 and TRBJ2-1; 9 bases match TRBD2. Here the CDR3 reads CASSQEEAGGYEQFF. CDR3 sequence (DNA): TGCGCCAGCAGCCAAGAGGAAGCGGGAGGTTATGAGCAGTTCTTC.